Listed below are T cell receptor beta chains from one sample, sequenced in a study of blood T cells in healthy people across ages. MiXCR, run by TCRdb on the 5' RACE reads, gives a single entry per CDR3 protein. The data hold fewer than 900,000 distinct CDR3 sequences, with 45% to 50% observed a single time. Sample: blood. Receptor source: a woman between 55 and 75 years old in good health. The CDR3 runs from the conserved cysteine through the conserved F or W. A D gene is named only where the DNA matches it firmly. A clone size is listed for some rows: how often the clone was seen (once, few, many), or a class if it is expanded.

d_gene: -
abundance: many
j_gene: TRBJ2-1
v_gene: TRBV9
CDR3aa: CASSVRDSYNEQFF
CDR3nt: TGTGCCAGCAGCGTGAGAGATTCCTACAATGAGCAGTTCTTC

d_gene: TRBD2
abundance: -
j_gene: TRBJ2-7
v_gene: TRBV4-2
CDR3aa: CASSQSLSSGSYEQYF
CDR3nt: TGTGCCAGCAGCCAAAGCCTTTCTAGCGGCTCCTACGAGCAGTACTTC

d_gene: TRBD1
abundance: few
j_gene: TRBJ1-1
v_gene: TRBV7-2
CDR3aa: CASSFTGQRTIMNTEAFF
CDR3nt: TGTGCCAGCAGCTTCACGGGACAGCGAACTATTATGAACACTGAAGCTTTCTTT

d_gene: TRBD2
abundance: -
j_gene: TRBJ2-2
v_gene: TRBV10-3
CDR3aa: CAISEISRGTKNTGELFF
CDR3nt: TGTGCCATCAGTGAGATCTCCCGGGGGACTAAGAACACCGGGGAGCTGTTTTTT

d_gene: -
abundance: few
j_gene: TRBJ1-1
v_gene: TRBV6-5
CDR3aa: CASRERRGNTEAFF
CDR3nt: TGTGCCAGCAGGGAACGCAGGGGGAACACTGAAGCTTTCTTT

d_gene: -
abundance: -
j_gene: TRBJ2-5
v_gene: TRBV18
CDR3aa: CASSRKDIGTQYF
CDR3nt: TGTGCCAGCTCACGAAAGGATATAGGGACCCAGTACTTC

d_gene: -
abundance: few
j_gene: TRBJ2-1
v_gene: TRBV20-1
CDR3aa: CSAREGSPLNEQFF
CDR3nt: TGCAGTGCTAGAGAAGGTTCCCCGCTCAATGAGCAGTTCTTC

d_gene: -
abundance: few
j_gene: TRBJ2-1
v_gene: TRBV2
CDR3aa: CASSDLGSSYNEQFF
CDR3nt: TGTGCCAGCAGTGACTTAGGGAGCTCCTACAATGAGCAGTTCTTC

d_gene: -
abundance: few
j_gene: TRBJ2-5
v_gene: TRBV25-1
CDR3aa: CASSEFDRAETQYF
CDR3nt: TGTGCCAGCAGTGAATTTGACAGAGCGGAGACCCAGTACTTC

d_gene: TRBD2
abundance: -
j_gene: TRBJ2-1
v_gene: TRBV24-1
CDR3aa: CATSDLGLAGVSEQFF
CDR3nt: TGTGCCACCAGTGATTTGGGACTAGCGGGAGTTAGTGAGCAGTTCTTC

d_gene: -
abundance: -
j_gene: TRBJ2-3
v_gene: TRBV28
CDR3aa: CASSLSWGREGSDTQYF
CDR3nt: TGTGCCAGCAGTTTATCGTGGGGCCGAGAGGGCTCAGATACGCAGTATTTT

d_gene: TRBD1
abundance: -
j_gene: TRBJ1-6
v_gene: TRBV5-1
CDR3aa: CASSFDRGISYNSPLHF
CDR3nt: TGCGCCAGCAGCTTCGACAGGGGAATCTCCTATAATTCACCCCTCCACTTT

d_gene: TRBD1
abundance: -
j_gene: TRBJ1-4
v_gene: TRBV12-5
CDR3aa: CASGLEGAKGKLFF
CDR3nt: TGTGCTAGTGGTTTGGAGGGGGCGAAGGGGAAACTGTTTTTT

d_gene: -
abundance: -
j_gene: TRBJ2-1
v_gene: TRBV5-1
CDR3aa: CASGGGAGSDNEQFF
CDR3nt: TGCGCCAGCGGAGGAGGGGCGGGATCGGACAATGAGCAGTTCTTC

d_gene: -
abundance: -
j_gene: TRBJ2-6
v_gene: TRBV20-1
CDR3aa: CSVPLVSGANVLTF
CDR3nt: TGCAGTGTCCCTCTAGTATCTGGGGCCAACGTCCTGACTTTC

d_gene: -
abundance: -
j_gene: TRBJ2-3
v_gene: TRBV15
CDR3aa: CATSRDRVTDTQYF
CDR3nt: TGTGCCACCAGCAGAGATCGGGTCACAGATACGCAGTATTTT

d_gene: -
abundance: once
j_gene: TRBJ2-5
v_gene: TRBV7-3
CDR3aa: CASSYIVGETQYF
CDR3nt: TGTGCCAGCAGCTATATTGTAGGAGAGACCCAGTACTTC

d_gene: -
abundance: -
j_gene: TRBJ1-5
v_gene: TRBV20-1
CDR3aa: CSARIEGRSDQPQHF
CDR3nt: TGCAGTGCTAGGATCGAGGGGAGATCCGATCAGCCCCAGCATTTT

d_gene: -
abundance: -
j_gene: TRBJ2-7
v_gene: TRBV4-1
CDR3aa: CASSPFGYLYNEQYF
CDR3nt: TGCGCCAGCAGCCCCTTTGGGTATCTCTACAATGAGCAGTACTTC

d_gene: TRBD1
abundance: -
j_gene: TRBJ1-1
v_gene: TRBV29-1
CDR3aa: CSAGPGGGMNTEAFF
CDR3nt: TGCAGCGCTGGACCCGGAGGGGGCATGAACACTGAAGCTTTCTTT

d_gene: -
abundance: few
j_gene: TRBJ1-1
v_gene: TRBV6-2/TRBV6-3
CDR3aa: CASSYGGKNTEAFF
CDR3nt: TGTGCCAGCAGTTACGGAGGTAAGAACACTGAAGCTTTCTTT

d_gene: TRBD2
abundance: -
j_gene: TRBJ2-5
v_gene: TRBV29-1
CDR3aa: CSVEGGRADRETQYF
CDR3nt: TGCAGCGTTGAAGGAGGGAGGGCCGATCGAGAGACCCAGTACTTC

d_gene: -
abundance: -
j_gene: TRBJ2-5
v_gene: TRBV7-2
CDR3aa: CARGAGFGETQYF
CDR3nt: TGTGCCAGGGGAGCAGGGTTTGGAGAGACCCAGTACTTC

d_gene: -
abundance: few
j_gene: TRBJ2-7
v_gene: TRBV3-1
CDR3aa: CASSQTRNEQYF
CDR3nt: TGTGCCAGCAGCCAGACCCGGAACGAGCAGTACTTC

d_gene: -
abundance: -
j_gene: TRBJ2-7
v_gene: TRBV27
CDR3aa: CASWAGRGEQYF
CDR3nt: TGTGCCAGCTGGGCAGGGCGTGGGGAGCAGTACTTC

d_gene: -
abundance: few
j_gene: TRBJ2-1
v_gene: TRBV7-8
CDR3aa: CASSLDYAGSYNEQFF
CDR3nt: TGTGCCAGCAGCTTAGATTACGCAGGTTCCTACAATGAGCAGTTCTTC

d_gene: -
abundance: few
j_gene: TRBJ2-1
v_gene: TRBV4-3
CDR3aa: CASSQAAGKGEQFF
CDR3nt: TGCGCCAGCAGCCAAGCTGCGGGGAAGGGTGAGCAGTTCTTC

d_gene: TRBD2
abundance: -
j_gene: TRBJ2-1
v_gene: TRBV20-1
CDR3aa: CSAPAWGGGNEQFF
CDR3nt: TGCAGTGCCCCCGCTTGGGGGGGAGGGAATGAGCAGTTCTTC

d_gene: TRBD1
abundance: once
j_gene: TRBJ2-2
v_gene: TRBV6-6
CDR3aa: CAIRTGSYTGELFF
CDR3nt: TGTGCCATTAGGACAGGGAGTTACACCGGGGAGCTGTTTTTT

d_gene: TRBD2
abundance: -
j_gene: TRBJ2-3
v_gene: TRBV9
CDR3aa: CASSVVPGTSVTDTQYF
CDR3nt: TGTGCCAGCAGCGTAGTCCCCGGGACTAGCGTCACAGATACGCAGTATTTT

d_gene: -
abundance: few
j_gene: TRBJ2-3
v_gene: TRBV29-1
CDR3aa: CSVRTATSTDTQYF
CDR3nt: TGCAGCGTACGGACAGCAACTAGCACAGATACGCAGTATTTT

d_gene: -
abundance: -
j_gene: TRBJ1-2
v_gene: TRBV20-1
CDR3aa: CSARDIYGYTF
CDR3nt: TGCAGTGCTAGAGATATCTATGGCTACACCTTC

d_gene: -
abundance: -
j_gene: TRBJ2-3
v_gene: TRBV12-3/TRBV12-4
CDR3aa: CASSFEAGAIGTQYF
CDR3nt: TGTGCCAGCAGTTTTGAGGCGGGGGCCATCGGTACGCAGTATTTT

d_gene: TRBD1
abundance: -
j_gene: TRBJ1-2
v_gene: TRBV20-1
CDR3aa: CSARDRDRGEPDGYTF
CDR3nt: TGCAGTGCTAGAGATAGGGACAGGGGGGAACCTGATGGCTACACCTTC

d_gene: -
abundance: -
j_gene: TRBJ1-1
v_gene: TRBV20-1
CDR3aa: CSAQSPGTEAFF
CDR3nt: TGCAGTGCCCAATCCCCTGGCACTGAAGCTTTCTTT

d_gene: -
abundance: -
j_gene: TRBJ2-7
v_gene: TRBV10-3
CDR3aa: CAISESRRDDPEQYF
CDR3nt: TGTGCCATCAGTGAGTCGCGCAGGGACGATCCCGAGCAGTACTTC

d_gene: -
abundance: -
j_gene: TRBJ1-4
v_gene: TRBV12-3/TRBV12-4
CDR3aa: CASSWDIQLNEKLFF
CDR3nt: TGTGCCAGCAGTTGGGACATCCAACTCAATGAAAAACTGTTTTTT

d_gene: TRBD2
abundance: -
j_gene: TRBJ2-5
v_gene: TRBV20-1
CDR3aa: CSARLLAGNQETQYF
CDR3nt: TGCAGTGCTAGACTCCTAGCGGGAAACCAAGAGACCCAGTACTTC

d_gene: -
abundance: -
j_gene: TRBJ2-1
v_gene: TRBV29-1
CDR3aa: CSADPAGLGETQFF
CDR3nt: TGCAGCGCAGACCCTGCCGGGTTAGGAGAGACCCAGTTCTTC

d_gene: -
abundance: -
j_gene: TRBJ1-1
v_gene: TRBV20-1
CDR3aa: CSARGPKVNTEAFF
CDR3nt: TGCAGTGCTAGAGGCCCGAAGGTGAACACTGAAGCTTTCTTT

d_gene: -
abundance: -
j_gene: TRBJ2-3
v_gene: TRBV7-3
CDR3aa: CASSLRPDPSTDTQYF
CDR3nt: TGTGCCAGCAGCTTAAGGCCGGACCCTAGCACAGATACGCAGTATTTT

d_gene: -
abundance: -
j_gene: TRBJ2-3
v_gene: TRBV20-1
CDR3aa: CSARLAPSTDTQYF
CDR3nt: TGCAGTGCTAGACTAGCACCTAGCACAGATACGCAGTATTTT

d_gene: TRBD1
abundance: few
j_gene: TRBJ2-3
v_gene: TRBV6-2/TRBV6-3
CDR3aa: CASSYSWDRVTDTQYF
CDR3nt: TGTGCCAGCAGCTATTCGTGGGACAGGGTAACAGATACGCAGTATTTT

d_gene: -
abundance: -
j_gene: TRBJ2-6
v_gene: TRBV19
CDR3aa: CASSIEHVSGANVLTF
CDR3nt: TGTGCCAGTAGTATAGAACACGTTTCTGGGGCCAACGTCCTGACTTTC

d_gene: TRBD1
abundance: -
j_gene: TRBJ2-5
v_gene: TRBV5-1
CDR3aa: CASSPQGQQETQYF
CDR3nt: TGCGCCAGCAGCCCCCAGGGACAGCAAGAGACCCAGTACTTC

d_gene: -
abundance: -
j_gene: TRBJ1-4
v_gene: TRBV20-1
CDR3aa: CSARATGQGRRGEKLFF
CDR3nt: TGCAGTGCTAGAGCCACTGGGCAGGGCCGGCGGGGTGAAAAACTGTTTTTT